What follows is one TCR beta chain and its context. This record comes from a study of blood T cell repertoires in COVID-19. Assay used: immunoSEQ multiplex PCR; TCRdb lists only in-frame clones, some missing. The data contain fewer than 25,000 clones, about 88% of them singletons. The CDR3 contains 16 residues. Trimming pared 0 bases from V and 2 bases from J, leaving 13 bases between. The germline gives CDR1 SGHRS, CDR2 YFSETQ. Sample: peripheral blood. The chain uses TRBV5-1 and TRBJ2-3; D may be TRBD2 (6 bases). The clonotype originates from a man aged 65 to 85 with COVID-19, enrolled during active disease. In nucleotides, the CDR3 is TGCGCCAGCAGCTTGGTGGGTGGGGGGACCACAGATACGCAGTATTTT. This translates into CASSLVGGGTTDTQYF.